Below are 21 T cell receptor beta chains sequenced from a single sample in a study of cytomegalovirus exposure and HLA in healthy donors. 13 Jbeta primers and 60 Vbeta primers were used for the PCR. Generated by immunoSEQ multiplex PCR, the TCRdb table keeps only in-frame clones and is missing some. This sample has about 150,000 clones, with 70% to 80% found just once. Source material: PBMCs. The receptor set was obtained from a male donor in good health and CMV-seronegative.

J is TRBJ2-1 and V is TRBV30; 14 nucleotides match TRBD2. The trim removed 8 bases at V and 6 bases at J, leaving 6 bases unmatched. The germline gives CDR1 GTSNPN, CDR2 SVGIG (reference sequence). The CDR3 consists of 14 residues. Written as DNA, the CDR3 is TGTGCCGGGACTAGCGGGAGATCTGTCAATGAGCAGTTCTTC. Protein product: CAGTSGRSVNEQFF.

The chain recombines TRBV27 with TRBJ1-6; possibly TRBD1 for D (5 bases). This CDR3 comprises 15 residues. CDR1 and CDR2 from the germline V gene are MNHEY and SMNVEV (reference sequence). Trimming left V 6 bases short and J 5 bases short, with 14 bases between. CDR3: CASSDDSPHNSPLHF. CDR3 coding DNA: TGTGCCAGCAGCGATGACAGTCCCCATAATTCACCCCTCCACTTT.

This chain links TRBV5-4 with TRBJ1-1; no clear D gene. Trimming took off 0 bases at V and 0 bases at J, with 9 bases between the two ends. CDR1 SGHNT and CDR2 YYREEE come from the germline V gene (reference sequence). The CDR3 runs to 15 residues. The CDR3 DNA reads as TGTGCCAGCAGCTTGGATCGGGTAATGAACACTGAAGCTTTCTTT. This sequence encodes CASSLDRVMNTEAFF.

The chain uses TRBV6-5 and TRBJ2-7, with 11 bases matching TRBD2. J was trimmed by 3 bases and V by 2 bases; bases with no gene match: 0. The CDR3 totals 14 residues. Looked up from germline, CDR1 is MNHEY and CDR2 is SVGAGI. The CDR3 loop is CASSYTSGGYEQYF. CDR3 DNA: TGTGCCAGCAGTTACACTAGCGGGGGCTACGAGCAGTACTTC.

The chain has TRBV27 and TRBJ1-5; 8 nucleotides line up with TRBD1. With 5 bases clipped from V and 5 bases from J, the junction kept 5 bases outside the gene matches. The CDR3 sequence is 14 residues long. The germline CDR1 and CDR2 sequences are MNHEY and SMNVEV (reference sequence). The CDR3 loop is CASSLGQGHQPQHF. In DNA form, the CDR3 reads TGTGCCAGCAGTCTAGGACAGGGACATCAGCCCCAGCATTTT.

The V call is TRBV7-3, the J call TRBJ2-5, with 8 bases that match TRBD1. Germline V gene lookup returns CDR1 SGHTA and CDR2 FQGTGA. Germline trimming cut 5 bases from V and 4 bases from J; bases unmatched to any gene: 3. CDR3 length: 13 residues. CDR3 sequence (DNA): TGTGCCAGCAGCCCCGGGACAGGAGAGACCCAGTACTTC. Translated: CASSPGTGETQYF.

For this clone: At one boundary the junction diverges from the germline segment, which might be a read error. The rearrangement joins TRBV5-1 to TRBJ1-1; 7 bases agree with TRBD1. CDR1 is SGHRS and CDR2 is YFSETQ in the germline V gene. The CDR3 extends over 14 amino acids. This chain's CDR3 is CASSLDRRNTEAFF. DNA for the CDR3: TGTGCCAGCAGCTTGGACAGGAGGAACACTGAAGCTTTCTTT.

The chain joins TRBV9 to TRBJ1-3; TRBD1 is a possible D gene (6 bases). The V gene's germline CDR1 is SGDLS and CDR2 YYNGEE. This CDR3 region has 12 residues. Trimming pared 5 bases from V and 3 bases from J, leaving 6 bases between. The CDR3 bases are TGTGCCAGCAGGGACAGTGGAAACACCATATATTTT. This codes for CASRDSGNTIYF.

The CDR3 loop reads CASSLGLERYTDTQYF. DNA of the CDR3: TGTGCCAGCAGCTTGGGTTTGGAGCGGTACACAGATACGCAGTATTTT. V is TRBV5-6 and J is TRBJ2-3; tentative D call: TRBD2 (5 bases). In germline, CDR1 is SGHDT, CDR2 YYEEEE. Trimming removed 0 bases at V and 2 bases at J, with 13 bases between. CDR3 length: 16 amino acids.

The V and J genes are TRBV5-6 and TRBJ2-5; 11 bases agree with TRBD2. The CDR3 consists of 18 residues. Germline CDR1 and CDR2: SGHDT and YYEEEE. Losses at the gene ends were 0 bases for V and 4 bases for J; bases not matched to a gene: 11. CDR3 in DNA: TGTGCCAGCAGCTTGGAACTAGCGGGGGTCGTGTCCCCAGAGACCCAGTACTTC. It specifies CASSLELAGVVSPETQYF.

This rearrangement joins TRBV6-1 to TRBJ1-2, with unresolved D. CDR1 and CDR2 (germline): MNHNS, SASEGT. The V end lost 1 base, the J end lost 4 bases, and 7 bases lay between the germline ends. The CDR3 spans 13 residues. Written as DNA, the CDR3 is TGTGCCAGCAGTGAAGACGGGTCCTATGGCTACACCTTC. This sequence encodes CASSEDGSYGYTF.

This chain joins TRBV4-2 and TRBJ2-7; 7 bases agree with TRBD2. This CDR3 is built from 15 residues. Germline V CDR1 and CDR2: LGHNA, YNFKEQ. V was pared by 4 bases and J by 2 bases, with 8 bases of the junction left unmatched. CDR3 nucleotide sequence: TGTGCCAGCAGCCCCGGGACTAATGTAGCCTACGAGCAGTACTTC. It is translated as CASSPGTNVAYEQYF.

As to this clone: The limits of the CDR3 on the DNA are not certain, so only TCRdb's listed CDR3 is given. The rearrangement joins TRBV6-5 to TRBJ1-2. Germline V gene lookup returns CDR1 MNHEY and CDR2 SVGAGI. The CDR3 region is 11 residues in length, termini included. The CDR3 region is CASSSSGGYTF.

V gene TRBV6-1 combines with J gene TRBJ2-3; TRBD2 matches at 11 bases. The CDR3 extends over 19 amino acids. CDR1 and CDR2 (germline): MNHNS, SASEGT. V dropped 4 bases and J dropped 3; count of bases not matched to a gene: 15. CDR3 DNA sequence: TGTGCCAGCAGTGTACAGGGGGTCCTAGCGGGGGGTCGGACAGATACGCAGTATTTT. Its protein is CASSVQGVLAGGRTDTQYF.

This clone was recorded only once. The J gene is TRBJ2-3, the V gene TRBV30, with 8 bases matching TRBD2. The J segment lost 8 bases and the V segment lost 0 bases, leaving 13 bases of the junction unmatched. CDR3 length equals 16 residues. Germline V gene lookup returns CDR1 GTSNPN and CDR2 SVGIG (reference sequence). DNA for the CDR3: TGTGCCTGGAGTGTCCGGGCTAGCGGGCGAGGCAGTACGCAGTATTTT. Its translation: CAWSVRASGRGSTQYF.

In its sample, this clone was seen once. This chain connects TRBV7-8 to TRBJ1-1; 7 bases fit TRBD1. In germline, CDR1 is SGHVS, CDR2 FQNEAQ. The CDR3 runs to 14 residues. Trimming cost V 1 base and J 6 bases; bases outside gene matches: 5. The CDR3 sequence: CASSLDNRGAEAFF. The CDR3 DNA sequence: TGTGCCAGCAGCTTAGACAACAGGGGCGCTGAAGCTTTCTTT.

V is TRBV6-5 and J is TRBJ2-2; D is possibly TRBD2 (6 bases). The length of the CDR3 is 15 residues. CDR1 is MNHEY, CDR2 SVGAGI, per germline. Trimming left V 4 bases short and J 6 bases short, with 15 bases between. CDR3 DNA sequence: TGTGCCAGCAGTTCCTCCGGGGGACCCTCCGGGGAGCTGTTTTTT. Amino acids: CASSSSGGPSGELFF.

The CDR3 DNA is TGTGCCAGCAGAGGCGACAGGGGAGGCAATGAGCAGTTCTTC. It is translated as CASRGDRGGNEQFF. The V call is TRBV11-1, the J call TRBJ2-1, with 8 bases lining up with TRBD1. Germline-derived CDR1 and CDR2 are SGHAT and FQDESV (reference sequence). The J segment lost 6 bases and the V segment lost 6 bases, leaving 7 bases of the junction unmatched. The CDR3 consists of 14 residues.

The rearrangement links TRBV6-5 to TRBJ2-5; D remains unclear. Trimming stripped 4 bases from V and 10 bases from J, with 10 bases between. Looked up from germline, CDR1 is MNHEY and CDR2 is SVGAGI. The CDR3 covers 11 residues. The CDR3 protein is CASSSVLGQYF. CDR3 bases: TGTGCCAGCAGTTCAGTTCTTGGCCAGTACTTC.

The chain recombines TRBV28 with TRBJ2-1, with 8 bases matching TRBD2. Trimming removed 5 bases from V and 4 bases from J; junction bases left unmatched: 10. The length of the CDR3 is 16 residues. CDR1 MDHEN and CDR2 SYDVKM come from the germline V gene. CDR3 sequence: CASSPGGSGIYNEQFF. CDR3 in DNA: TGTGCCAGCAGTCCCGGGGGTAGCGGGATATACAATGAGCAGTTCTTC.

This clone was observed once. This chain links TRBV25-1 with TRBJ2-7; TRBD1 matches 8 bases. The CDR3 runs to 15 residues. Germline CDR1 MGHDK, CDR2 SYGVNS. The V gene end was trimmed by 8 bases and the J gene end by 0 bases; junction bases not matched to a gene: 9. CDR3 DNA sequence: TGTGCCAGCCGTCCAACAGGGGGTCCCTCCTACGAGCAGTACTTC. This translates into CASRPTGGPSYEQYF.